Described below is a single T cell receptor (beta chain) sequence and its context. This record belongs to a study of blood T cell repertoires in COVID-19. About the study: Some COVID-19 samples were acute and others convalescent; all came from the United States, Italy and Spain. T cells, B-cell-depleted T cells, or PBMCs supplied cDNA or gDNA.

Germline V gene sequence: CDR1 MDHEN, CDR2 SYDVKM. The CDR3 is 15 residues long. The junction had 5 bases not matched to a gene; V was cut back by 5 bases and J by 2 bases. Source study methods: The assay estimated nucleated cells by amplifying reference gene primers. Sequencing used immunoSEQ multiplex PCR; TCRdb keeps in-frame clones, though not all of them. V and J calls and clone size are those listed in that table; D and trimming were worked out from the DNA. The sample carries about 280,000 clones, 83% recorded once. The source is a woman in her fifties or sixties who had recovered from COVID-19. The sequencing input was peripheral blood. The rearrangement joins TRBV28 to TRBJ1-2, with TRBD1 matching over 10 bases. In DNA form, the CDR3 reads TGTGCCAGCAGTCAACCGGGACAGGGGAACTATGGCTACACCTTC. Residues: CASSQPGQGNYGYTF.